This T cell receptor (beta chain) is from a study of CD8 T cells in ankylosing spondylitis. Broader study findings: The disease-linked clones had a CD8+ phenotype and low blood frequencies. What seemed typical of ankylosing spondylitis blood was a TCR beta motif built from roughly eight highly homologous variants. Reportedly, disease-linked clones are significantly enriched in ankylosing spondylitis patients' matched synovial fluid.

The sample holds a few counts of this clonotype. Its antigen is still unknown. Molecular-barcoded quantitative 5'-RACE produced these TCR beta libraries. TCRdb reprocessed the 5' RACE reads with MiXCR, giving one entry per CDR3 protein. In the table there are around 890,000 distinct CDR3 sequences, 10% to 15% of which are singletons. The receptor comes from a male donor with ankylosing spondylitis. Sequencing was performed on blood, either unsorted or a sorted T cell fraction (not recorded which).

CDR3 sequence (DNA): TGCAGTGCTAGATCCCATAGCGGGAGCTCCTACAATGAGCAGTTCTTC. This sequence encodes CSARSHSGSSYNEQFF. The V gene is TRBV20-1, the J gene TRBJ2-1, with 9 bases matching TRBD2. J lost 0 bases, V lost 2 bases, and 5 bases had no gene match. Per the germline V gene, CDR1 is DFQATT and CDR2 is SNEGSKA (reference sequence). The CDR3 runs to 16 residues.